This TCR beta chain was captured by sequencing in a study of cytomegalovirus exposure and HLA in healthy donors. Overall study context: Of the donors genotyped, about 410 in all, around 77% fell in the Caucasian-associated ancestry cluster. Findings and limits, study-wide: No immune exposure information besides CMV serostatus was available. In a later analysis, parvovirus B19, influenza, CMV and Epstein-Barr virus appeared linked to several top co-occurrence clusters. The authors later found HLA-associated TCR beta chains more clonally expanded than equally common others.

The J segment lost 1 base and the V segment lost 0 bases, leaving 11 bases of the junction unmatched. The CDR3 runs 18 residues. The germline V gene has CDR1 SGHRS and CDR2 YFSETQ. In the case of this clone: Its antigen remains unidentified.

PCR amplification relied on 60 Vbeta primers (plus 13 Jbeta primers). Profiling relied on immunoSEQ multiplex PCR, and the TCRdb table lists in-frame clones only, not all of them. The sample carries some 200,000 clones, 79% recorded once. Sequencing input: PBMCs. J is TRBJ2-5 and V is TRBV5-1; 8 nucleotides match TRBD2. This receptor was obtained from a man aged 50-60 years in good health and CMV-seronegative. The CDR3 DNA reads TGCGCCAGCAGCTTGGGCTTACTAGCGGCCGACTCCCAAGAGACCCAGTACTTC. It specifies CASSLGLLAADSQETQYF.